This T cell receptor (beta chain) stems from a study of CD8+ T cells in alopecia areata. Following RNA extraction, reverse transcription yielded cDNA that acted as the sequencing template. Sequencing was performed with immunoSEQ multiplex PCR; in TCRdb, only in-frame clones are kept and a portion is missing. The table lists 95,000 to 150,000 clones, about 50% of them singletons. Study-wide results and caveats: One nonresponder leaves baseline CD8+ expansion's link to response uncertain.

As regards this clone: Its antigen remains unknown.

The treatment was: oral pan-JAK inhibitor, 5-10 mg twice daily. The receptor was derived from a human donor with alopecia areata. The source material was CD4+ T cells sorted from blood, sampled at week 4, from a patient treated with tofacitinib.

In nucleotides, the CDR3 is TGTGCCAGCATCGCTCAGCGGTGGGGAGCTTTCTTT. Amino acids: CASIAQRWGAFF. The J gene is TRBJ1-1, the V gene TRBV6-5, with unresolved D. Germline CDR1 reads MNHEY; CDR2 reads SVGAGI. V dropped 7 bases and J dropped 10 bases, with 16 bases sitting between them. The length of the CDR3 is 12 residues.